Below, 27 T cell receptor beta chains from the same sample are listed, as sequenced in a study of graft-versus-host responses after intestinal transplantation. The table came from immunoSEQ multiplex PCR; TCRdb's copy has only in-frame clones and leaves some out. The table shows approximately 28,000 clones, with approximately 93% occurring only once. The starting material was PBMCs, obtained 66 days after intestinal transplant. These receptors originate from a human patient who received an intestinal transplant, so some T cells may come from the graft donor.

The chain recombines TRBV7-6 with TRBJ2-1; D possibly uses TRBD1 or TRBD2 (6 bases each). Germline CDR1 reads SGHVS; CDR2 reads FNYEAQ. The CDR3 loop spans 14 amino acids. Trimming took off 0 bases at V and 6 bases at J, with 9 bases between the two ends. For the CDR3, the DNA is TGTGCCAGCAGCTTAGCGGGGGGCGTCAATGAGCAGTTCTTC. Residues: CASSLAGGVNEQFF.

The chain is built from TRBV6-4 and TRBJ2-3; the match to TRBD2 covers 9 bases. CDR3 length equals 16 residues. Germline V gives CDR1 MRHNA, CDR2 SNTAGT. The V gene end was trimmed by 0 bases and the J gene end by 5 bases; junction bases not matched to a gene: 6. This chain's CDR3 is CASSDSMREGRDTQYF. DNA of the CDR3: TGTGCCAGCAGTGACTCGATGCGGGAGGGCCGAGATACGCAGTATTTT.

The genes are TRBV27 and TRBJ2-6, with TRBD2 as a possible D gene (6 bases). The V gene's germline CDR1 is MNHEY and CDR2 SMNVEV (reference sequence). This CDR3 region has 15 residues. V was trimmed by 7 bases and J by 0 bases, leaving 10 bases between them. The CDR3 sequence is CASTGLNSGANVLTF. The CDR3 DNA reads TGTGCCAGCACGGGACTCAACTCTGGGGCCAACGTCCTGACTTTC.

This chain joins TRBV18 and TRBJ2-2; D uncertain. This CDR3 has 15 residues. The V gene's germline CDR1 is KGHSH and CDR2 LQKENI. The V gene lost 3 bases and the J gene lost 4 bases, with 12 bases spanning the gap. CDR3: CASSPLWGGTGELFF. CDR3 bases: TGTGCCAGCTCACCCCTCTGGGGTGGCACCGGGGAGCTGTTTTTT.

The chain couples TRBV19 to TRBJ2-2; TRBD1 agrees at 8 bases. Germline trimming cut 5 bases from V and 5 bases from J; bases unmatched to any gene: 7. CDR1 and CDR2 from the germline V gene are LNHDA and SQIVND (reference sequence). CDR3 size: 15 residues. CDR3 DNA: TGTGCCAGTAGTCTCACAGGGGGTGAAACCGGGGAGCTGTTTTTT. As protein: CASSLTGGETGELFF.

In its sample, this clone was seen once. The chain combines TRBV5-1 with TRBJ2-1, with D unclear. V was shortened by 4 bases and J by 6 bases, with 20 bases between the two germline ends. CDR3 length: 16 residues. The germline gives CDR1 SGHRS, CDR2 YFSETQ. Here the CDR3 reads CASSLGFSRKGNEQFF. The CDR3 DNA reads as TGCGCCAGCAGCCTTGGATTCTCTCGTAAGGGCAATGAGCAGTTCTTC.

The rearrangement uses TRBV9 and TRBJ2-7, with 10 positions matching TRBD1. Germline lookup yields CDR1 SGDLS and CDR2 YYNGEE. The CDR3 has 17 amino acids. V dropped 2 bases and J dropped 3; count of bases not matched to a gene: 11. The CDR3 DNA sequence: TGTGCCAGCAGCGTCAGCACGGACAGGGGGGAAAGCTACGAGCAGTACTTC. Translation gives CASSVSTDRGESYEQYF.

The CDR3 is CASSQVDATLGTDTQYF. The CDR3 coding sequence is TGCGCCAGCAGCCAAGTCGACGCCACCTTGGGGACAGATACGCAGTATTTT. This chain joins TRBV4-1 and TRBJ2-3, with unresolved D. The CDR3 is 17 residues long. CDR1 is MGHRA, CDR2 YSYEKL, per germline. Trimming pared 1 base from V and 3 bases from J, leaving 17 bases between.

The rearrangement uses TRBV30 and TRBJ2-3, with 13 nucleotides matching TRBD2. The J segment lost 4 bases and the V segment lost 0 bases, leaving 10 bases of the junction unmatched. Per the germline V gene, CDR1 is GTSNPN and CDR2 is SVGIG (reference sequence). The CDR3 contains 18 residues. The CDR3 loop reads CAWSVRLAGGYFPDTQYF. In nucleotides, the CDR3 is TGTGCCTGGAGTGTAAGACTAGCGGGAGGATACTTCCCAGATACGCAGTATTTT.

Worth noting for this clone: This specimen includes other DNA sequences encoding the same CDR3. This sequence joins TRBV10-2 and TRBJ1-2, with TRBD1 identical over 9 bases. Germline-derived CDR1 and CDR2 are WSHSY and SAAADI. The CDR3 sequence is 13 residues long. Trimming removed 4 bases from V and 4 bases from J; junction bases left unmatched: 1. Here the CDR3 DNA reads TGCGCCAGCAGTGGACAGGGGGGCTATGGCTACACCTTC. Its translation is CASSGQGGYGYTF.

The chain is built from TRBV10-3 and TRBJ1-1; no definite D call. The germline CDR1 and CDR2 sequences are ENHRY and SYGVKD. The CDR3 is 14 residues long. Trimming left V 5 bases short and J 9 bases short, with 19 bases between. The CDR3 region is CAISHPSYGSKAFF. In DNA form, the CDR3 reads TGTGCCATCAGTCATCCATCTTATGGGTCGAAAGCTTTCTTT.

The J gene is TRBJ2-1, the V gene TRBV6-4; D tentatively reads TRBD1 or TRBD2 (5 bases each). Germline-derived CDR1 and CDR2 are MRHNA and SNTAGT. Trimming left V 0 bases short and J 5 bases short, with 5 bases between. This CDR3 has 13 residues. CDR3 region: CASSDSGHNEQFF. The CDR3 coding sequence is TGTGCCAGCAGTGACTCGGGACACAATGAGCAGTTCTTC.

The genes are TRBV5-5 and TRBJ1-5; D gene uncertain. V was cut by 0 bases and J by 1 base, with 11 bases left in between. Germline lookup yields CDR1 SGHKS and CDR2 YYEKEE (reference sequence). CDR3 length equals 16 residues. The CDR3 nucleotides are TGTGCCAGCAGCTTGGCCATCGGGCTGAGCAATCAGCCCCAGCATTTT. It is translated as CASSLAIGLSNQPQHF.

This chain joins TRBV11-1 and TRBJ2-7; 9 bases agree with TRBD1. Germline V gene sequence: CDR1 SGHAT, CDR2 FQDESV (reference sequence). V lost 3 bases to trimming and J lost 1 base; unmatched junction nucleotides: 7. The CDR3 has 16 amino acids. The CDR3 spells CASSFQTGTGSYEQYF. The CDR3 DNA reads TGTGCCAGCAGCTTCCAAACCGGGACAGGGTCCTACGAGCAGTACTTC.

The V and J genes are TRBV7-9 and TRBJ1-2; 7 nucleotides agree with TRBD1. From germline, CDR1 is SEHNR and CDR2 FQNEAQ (reference sequence). The junction had 0 bases not matched to a gene; V was cut back by 1 base and J by 4 bases. This CDR3 is 13 amino acids long. The CDR3 loop is CASSLGDSYGYTF. The CDR3 nucleotides read TGTGCCAGCAGCTTAGGGGACAGCTATGGCTACACCTTC.

The chain couples TRBV27 to TRBJ2-7; TRBD1 might be the D (6 bases). Germline CDR1 and CDR2: MNHEY and SMNVEV (reference sequence). The CDR3 is 13 residues long. V lost 6 bases to trimming and J lost 4 bases, with 13 bases between them. This chain's CDR3 is CASSWTAGYEQYF. CDR3 sequence (DNA): TGTGCCAGCAGCTGGACAGCCGGTTACGAGCAGTACTTC.

The chain is built from TRBV7-8 and TRBJ1-1, with D unresolved. Germline CDR1 SGHVS, CDR2 FQNEAQ. V lost 7 bases and J 1 base, leaving 13 bases between the germline ends. The CDR3 sequence is 14 residues long. DNA for the CDR3: TGTGCCAGCACCGGACGGGGAGCGAACACTGAAGCTTTCTTT. Its protein is CASTGRGANTEAFF.

The rearrangement uses TRBV18 and TRBJ2-6, with D perhaps TRBD1 (5 bases). CDR3 size: 16 residues. Trimming took off 1 base at V and 2 bases at J, with 9 bases between the two ends. In germline, CDR1 is KGHSH, CDR2 LQKENI. Written as DNA, the CDR3 is TGTGCCAGCTCACCACAGATCAGGGCTGGGGCCAACGTCCTGACTTTC. It codes for CASSPQIRAGANVLTF.

V gene TRBV4-1 combines with J gene TRBJ2-3; 8 nucleotides agree with TRBD1. The CDR3 is 16 residues long. J lost 1 base, V lost 4 bases, and 7 bases had no gene match. The germline CDR1 and CDR2 sequences are MGHRA and YSYEKL. The CDR3 DNA sequence: TGCGCCAGCAGCCGGGTCCCGACAGGGGGCACAGATACGCAGTATTTT. Its translation is CASSRVPTGGTDTQYF.

The rearrangement uses TRBV6-5 and TRBJ1-1; D unclear. The CDR3 contains 14 residues. Germline V gene lookup returns CDR1 MNHEY and CDR2 SVGAGI. The V end lost 0 bases, the J end lost 0 bases, and 5 bases lay between the germline ends. CDR3 sequence: CASSYSGMNTEAFF. CDR3 nucleotides: TGTGCCAGCAGTTACTCGGGGATGAACACTGAAGCTTTCTTT.

The rearrangement uses TRBV5-8 and TRBJ1-6, with 8 bases that match TRBD1. With V trimmed by 4 bases and J by 8 bases, 8 bases remained unmatched. The length of the CDR3 is 15 residues. Germline V gene data show CDR1 as SGHTS and CDR2 as YDEGEE. DNA for the CDR3: TGTGCCAGCAGCATAAGACAGGGGTGGGATTCACCCCTCCACTTT. Protein: CASSIRQGWDSPLHF.

V and J are TRBV27 and TRBJ2-7; a weak D match, TRBD1 (6 bases). The germline gives CDR1 MNHEY, CDR2 SMNVEV (reference sequence). This CDR3 has 15 residues. Trimming cost V 6 bases and J 0 bases, with 15 bases left between them. CDR3 DNA: TGTGCCAGCAGACTTCAGGGGCACAGCTCCTACGAGCAGTACTTC. It codes for CASRLQGHSSYEQYF.

The chain has TRBV11-2 and TRBJ2-7; D may correspond to TRBD1 or TRBD2 (6 bases each). Looked up from germline, CDR1 is SGHAT and CDR2 is FQNNGV. The CDR3 has 15 amino acids. The V end lost 1 base, the J end lost 4 bases, and 14 bases lay between the germline ends. The CDR3 DNA follows: TGTGCCAGCAGCTTAGGGGGGGCGGATCATTACGAGCAGTACTTC. Amino acid sequence: CASSLGGADHYEQYF.

The chain combines TRBV27 with TRBJ1-2; no reliable D call. In germline, CDR1 is MNHEY, CDR2 SMNVEV (reference sequence). This CDR3 has 13 amino acids. V lost 3 bases and J 4 bases, leaving 9 bases between the germline ends. CDR3 coding DNA: TGTGCCAGCAGTTTTTCCCGGCGCTATGGCTACACCTTC. Its protein product is CASSFSRRYGYTF.

J is TRBJ2-2 and V is TRBV11-2; 10 positions match TRBD2. The CDR3 extends over 19 amino acids. V shed 1 base, J shed 4 bases, and the junction held 12 bases outside the gene matches. Per germline, CDR1 SGHAT and CDR2 FQNNGV. The CDR3 loop reads CASSLVRLAGVAGTGELFF. The CDR3 DNA is TGTGCCAGCAGCTTAGTAAGGCTAGCGGGAGTAGCGGGCACCGGGGAGCTGTTTTTT.

CDR3 amino acids: CASSYRDTGELFF. CDR3 bases: TGTGCCAGCAGTTACAGGGACACCGGGGAGCTGTTTTTT. The V and J genes are TRBV6-6 and TRBJ2-2; D is uncertain. The CDR3 sequence is 13 residues long. Trimming cost V 2 bases and J 3 bases, with 4 bases left between them. The germline CDR1 and CDR2 sequences are MNHNY and SVGAGI (reference sequence).

The gene calls are TRBV10-3 and TRBJ2-3; D is ambiguous. Germline-derived CDR1 and CDR2 are ENHRY and SYGVKD. Trimming left V 2 bases short and J 2 bases short, with 8 bases between. The CDR3 extends over 14 amino acids. The CDR3 sequence: CAISELFVTDTQYF. CDR3 in DNA: TGTGCCATCAGTGAGCTTTTCGTCACAGATACGCAGTATTTT.